This T cell receptor (beta chain) was recorded in a study of shared clonotypes between healthy human individuals. About the study: Per donor, CD8 memory used one plate, CD8 naive used two, CD4 memory used three and CD4 naive used three.

Naivety among CD8 cells was defined by CD45RO negativity and positive CCR7 selection, thereby excluding terminally differentiated effector memory CD45RA+ cells. This CDR3 region has 12 residues. In germline, CDR1 is PRHDT, CDR2 FYEKMQ (reference sequence). V was clipped by 1 base and J by 6 bases, with 5 bases between them. Assay execution took place at the deep level. Genomic DNA per cell subset filled all wells of several immunoSEQ plates. Methods used by the authors: ImmunoSEQ sequences covered only the junction and lacked quality scores; filtering therefore differed. TCRdb's copy holds only in-frame clones and misses some; the assay was immunoSEQ multiplex PCR. That table supplies the V and J calls and clone size; D and trimming were determined from the DNA. The sample gives 650,000 to 800,000 clones, about 92% of which show up once; nearly 25% is in the top ten.

The V gene is TRBV13, the J gene TRBJ2-3; no definite D call. The TCR was taken from a young man in good health. Sequencing was done on a sample of naive CD8+ T cells sorted from blood. The CDR3 loop is CASSLVADTQYF. The CDR3 bases are TGTGCCAGCAGCTTAGTGGCGGATACGCAGTATTTT. The variable domain in full, with the rest retrieved from reference TRBV13 and TRBJ2-3, is AAGVIQSPRHLIKEKRETATLKCYPIPRHDTVYWYQQGPGQDPQFLISFYEKMQSDKGSIPDRFSAQQFSDYHSELNMSSLELGDSALYFCASSLVADTQYFGPGTRLTVL.